These T cell receptor beta chains were read from a single sample in a study of T-cell reconstitution after alpha-beta-depleted transplantation in children. From the PCR reads, TCRdb called clonotypes with MiXCR, one entry per CDR3 protein. The data show 230,000 or so distinct CDR3 sequences, approximately 9.7% seen once. Sequenced here: PBMCs from the stem cell graft donor, sampled from the stem cell graft. These receptors all come from a human donor who donated a stem cell graft to a child with SCID. The CDR3 runs from the conserved cysteine through the conserved F or W. A D gene is named only where the DNA matches it firmly. Size tells how often a clone was seen (once, few, many) or the class of an expanded clone, and some rows leave it out.

TRBJ2-5,-,TRBV18,-,CASSPEQRTQYF,TGTGCCAGCTCACCCGAACAAAGGACCCAGTACTTC
TRBJ2-5,-,TRBV7-7,many,CASSKLGTPGTQYF,TGTGCCAGCAGCAAGCTTGGGACCCCAGGGACCCAGTACTTC
TRBJ2-5,-,TRBV7-8,many,CASSLVGTQYF,TGTGCCAGCAGCTTAGTTGGGACCCAGTACTTC
TRBJ2-3,TRBD2,TRBV5-4,many,CASSLEGLAGGSTDTQYF,TGTGCCAGCAGCTTGGAGGGACTAGCGGGGGGTAGCACAGATACGCAGTATTTT
TRBJ2-4,-,TRBV7-2,many,CASSFQGAPENIQYF,TGTGCCAGCAGCTTCCAAGGGGCCCCCGAAAACATTCAGTACTTC
TRBJ2-7,-,TRBV7-6,many,CASSLGPGEQYF,TGTGCCAGCAGCTTAGGACCAGGCGAGCAGTACTTC
TRBJ2-1,-,TRBV5-1,many,CASSSDPQSSYNEQFF,TGCGCCAGCAGCTCCGACCCCCAGAGCTCCTACAATGAGCAGTTCTTC
TRBJ1-3,-,TRBV7-2,many,CASRPPGSSGNTIYF,TGTGCCAGTCGTCCCCCAGGAAGCTCTGGAAACACCATATATTTT
TRBJ1-1,TRBD1,TRBV20-1,many,CSARLATGKEFCFF,TGCAGTGCTAGACTCGCGACAGGGAAGGAGTTTTGTTTCTTT
TRBJ2-3,TRBD2,TRBV9,-,CASSASGGPIHSGTQYF,TGTGCCAGCAGCGCTAGCGGGGGGCCTATTCATTCCGGTACGCAGTATTTT
TRBJ1-1,-,TRBV27,many,CASSPGQYTEAFF,TGTGCCAGCAGTCCCGGACAGTACACTGAAGCTTTCTTT
TRBJ1-2,-,TRBV5-1,many,CASSPQAQGVPYGYTF,TGCGCCAGCAGCCCACAGGCACAGGGTGTGCCCTATGGCTACACCTTC
TRBJ2-5,TRBD2,TRBV19,-,CASGGTSAYTGTQYF,TGTGCCAGTGGTGGGACTAGCGCCTACACGGGGACCCAGTACTTC
TRBJ1-1,-,TRBV29-1,many,CSVEAQGLTNTEAFF,TGCAGCGTAGAAGCACAGGGACTGACGAACACTGAAGCTTTCTTT
TRBJ1-6,TRBD1,TRBV5-1,many,CASSPRTGRGSPLHF,TGCGCCAGCAGCCCGAGGACAGGTCGGGGTTCACCCCTCCACTTT
TRBJ1-1,-,TRBV11-2,many,CASKEYGRLNTEAFF,TGTGCCAGCAAGGAATACGGGCGGCTGAACACTGAAGCTTTCTTT
TRBJ1-1,-,TRBV20-1,-,CSAPPAGEAFF,TGCAGTGCTCCGCCGGCCGGTGAAGCTTTCTTT
TRBJ2-7,-,TRBV5-1,many,CASSGGATYEQYF,TGCGCCAGCAGTGGGGGGGCCACCTACGAGCAGTACTTC
TRBJ2-1,TRBD2,TRBV20-1,-,CSALFRGGGARNEQFF,TGCAGTGCTCTTTTTAGGGGCGGGGGGGCCCGAAATGAGCAGTTCTTC
TRBJ1-6,TRBD1,TRBV6-1,few,CASSRKTRDSNSPLHF,TGTGCCAGCAGTAGAAAAACCCGGGACAGCAATTCACCCCTCCACTTT
TRBJ2-7,-,TRBV5-1,many,CASSSDHRDSYEQYF,TGCGCCAGCAGCTCGGATCACAGGGATTCCTACGAGCAGTACTTC
TRBJ1-6,TRBD1,TRBV29-1,many,CSAGTGGRYNSPLHF,TGCAGCGCCGGGACAGGGGGCCGCTATAATTCACCCCTCCACTTT
TRBJ2-2,-,TRBV5-1,many,CASSFGATNTGELFF,TGCGCCAGCAGCTTCGGGGCCACGAACACCGGGGAGCTGTTTTTT
TRBJ2-7,-,TRBV12-3/TRBV12-4,many,CASANSSYEQYF,TGTGCCAGCGCTAATAGCTCCTACGAGCAGTACTTC
TRBJ2-3,-,TRBV6-1,many,CASAPRGETDTQYF,TGTGCCAGCGCTCCTCGCGGGGAAACAGATACGCAGTATTTT
TRBJ2-2,TRBD1,TRBV12-3/TRBV12-4,few,CASSSTGFVGTGELFF,TGTGCCAGCAGTTCGACAGGGTTTGTTGGCACCGGGGAGCTGTTTTTT
TRBJ2-1,-,TRBV20-1,many,CSAAPGHHSYNEQFF,TGCAGTGCTGCTCCGGGACATCACTCCTACAATGAGCAGTTCTTC
TRBJ2-5,-,TRBV5-1,many,CASSSANSAAQETQYF,TGCGCCAGCAGCTCCGCAAATTCAGCGGCGCAAGAGACCCAGTACTTC
TRBJ2-7,TRBD1,TRBV10-3,many,CAISDGRTGVYEQYF,TGTGCCATCAGTGATGGGCGGACAGGGGTTTACGAGCAGTACTTC
TRBJ2-5,-,TRBV6-5,-,CASSARGGAKQETQYF,TGTGCCAGCAGCGCGAGGGGGGGGGCCAAACAAGAGACCCAGTACTTC
TRBJ1-2,-,TRBV4-2,many,CASSQEGGRGYGYTF,TGTGCCAGCAGCCAAGAGGGTGGGCGCGGCTATGGCTACACCTTC
TRBJ2-2,-,TRBV27,many,CASSLGARGGLNTGELFF,TGTGCCAGCAGTTTAGGTGCCAGGGGGGGGTTGAACACCGGGGAGCTGTTTTTT
TRBJ2-7,TRBD1,TRBV20-1,few,CSATLDRGVYEQYF,TGCAGTGCTACCCTCGACAGGGGGGTCTACGAGCAGTACTTC
TRBJ1-5,-,TRBV6-5,many,CASSYDHRGNQPQHF,TGTGCCAGCAGTTACGACCACAGGGGCAATCAGCCCCAGCATTTT
TRBJ1-1,-,TRBV5-1,many,CASSLRDWELNTEAFF,TGCGCCAGCAGCTTGAGGGATTGGGAGCTAAACACTGAAGCTTTCTTT
TRBJ1-2,-,TRBV27,many,CASSGSPWQRGYTF,TGTGCCAGCAGTGGGTCCCCATGGCAGCGTGGCTACACCTTC
TRBJ1-2,TRBD1,TRBV24-1,many,CATSETGGSYGYTF,TGTGCCACCAGTGAGACAGGGGGCAGCTATGGCTACACCTTC
TRBJ1-1,TRBD1,TRBV18,many,CASSPTGQGQAFF,TGTGCCAGCTCACCCACGGGACAGGGGCAAGCTTTCTTT
TRBJ2-5,-,TRBV15,many,CATSRDTFPRETQYF,TGTGCCACCAGCAGGGACACCTTTCCAAGAGAAACCCAGTACTTC
TRBJ2-5,-,TRBV18,many,CASSVLQGPETQYF,TGTGCCAGCTCTGTTTTACAGGGTCCAGAGACCCAGTACTTC
TRBJ1-1,-,TRBV7-9,many,CAFGGTTEAFF,TGTGCCTTTGGGGGTACCACTGAAGCTTTCTTT
TRBJ1-2,-,TRBV4-3,few,CASSQEAGAGYTF,TGCGCCAGCAGCCAAGAGGCGGGGGCTGGCTACACCTTC
TRBJ1-5,-,TRBV6-5,many,CASSYSDEYQPQHF,TGTGCCAGCAGTTACTCTGATGAGTATCAGCCCCAGCATTTT
TRBJ2-7,-,TRBV7-8,-,CASSRGTAKTPAVKLSYEQYF,TGTGCCAGCAGTCGCGGGACTGCGAAAACCCCGGCGGTCAAACTCTCCTACGAGCAGTACTTC
TRBJ1-2,TRBD1,TRBV27,-,CVSSAGGQAGGYTF,TGTGTCAGCAGTGCAGGAGGACAGGCGGGTGGCTACACCTTC
TRBJ1-1,-,TRBV20-1,few,CSAGTGTGVMNTEAFF,TGCAGTGCTGGGACGGGAACAGGAGTTATGAACACTGAAGCTTTCTTT
TRBJ1-2,TRBD1,TRBV20-1,many,CSVPDRGEYGYTF,TGCAGTGTTCCGGACAGGGGCGAGTATGGCTACACCTTC
TRBJ2-1,TRBD2,TRBV5-5,many,CASSLETSGGLEQFF,TGTGCCAGCAGCCTGGAGACTAGCGGGGGGCTTGAGCAGTTCTTC
TRBJ2-4,-,TRBV12-3/TRBV12-4,many,CASSLLDNIQYF,TGTGCCAGCAGTTTGTTGGATAACATTCAGTACTTC